This record covers a single T cell receptor (beta chain). The antigen is not known. This CDR3 spans 14 amino acids. Unmatched junction bases numbered 3, after V lost 3 bases and J lost 7 bases. Per the germline V gene, CDR1 is MNHNS and CDR2 is SASEGT. The data were taken from a study of shared clonotypes between healthy human individuals. Study-level points and caveats: Relative to memory subsets, naive subsets generally showed larger estimated richness.

Deep was the level used in running the assay. The table came from immunoSEQ multiplex PCR; TCRdb's copy has only in-frame clones and leaves some out. This table has 1.4 million to 1.5 million clones, around 95% appearing once. The V gene is TRBV6-1, the J gene TRBJ1-4; 9 bases map to TRBD1. The clonotype originates from a man aged 25 to 40 in good health. What was sequenced was naive CD4+ T cells sorted from blood. Subset described: CD45RA+ positively selected. CDR3 protein: CASSEGQGSEKLFF. CDR3 DNA sequence: TGTGCCAGCAGTGAGGGACAGGGAAGTGAAAAACTGTTTTTT.